Each of the 28 T cell receptor beta chains below was sequenced from the same sample in a study of T cells in Graves' hyperthyroidism and ophthalmopathy (dated 2019 in TCRdb). The library was made by multiplex PCR. Sequencer: Illumina HiSeq 2000. The TCR beta CDR3 regions were amplified from RNA transcripts. The first round of RT-PCR for the TCR CDR3 was performed with the HTBI primer set and the Qiagen OneStep RT-PCR kit. In-frame beta chains were kept once TCRdb had trimmed the public reads at Q25 with fastp and called clones with MiXCR. Entries that share a CDR3 protein sequence are merged under the most common genes and DNA. The sample table holds roughly 530,000 distinct CDR3 sequences, of which roughly a sixth were seen once. The ten top clones hold roughly 18% of the sample. The sample was blood. The source of these receptors is a woman in her late teens or twenties with Graves' ophthalmopathy.

The chain has TRBV19 and TRBJ2-1, with 7 nucleotides matching TRBD2. Unmatched junction bases numbered 5, after V lost 1 base and J lost 2 bases. This CDR3 region has 16 residues. In germline, CDR1 is LNHDA, CDR2 SQIVND (reference sequence). CDR3 nucleotides: TGTGCCAGTAGTATAGTAGGCGGGGGACCCTACAATGAGCAGTTCTTC. This codes for CASSIVGGGPYNEQFF.

The chain carries TRBV20-1 and TRBJ2-1; 10 nucleotides agree with TRBD2. V shed 1 base and J 0 bases; nucleotides not matched to a gene: 6. The CDR3 runs 17 residues. CDR1 and CDR2 (germline): DFQATT, SNEGSKA (reference sequence). CDR3 DNA: TGCAGTGCTAGAGCAACCTCTAGCGGGAGCTCCTACAATGAGCAGTTCTTC. Protein sequence: CSARATSSGSSYNEQFF.

This clonotype was detected many times. This chain connects TRBV30 to TRBJ1-3; 7 bases are shared with TRBD1. Germline loops: CDR1 GTSNPN, CDR2 SVGIG (reference sequence). The CDR3 is made up of 16 amino acids. The junction had 6 bases not matched to a gene; V was cut back by 1 base and J by 0 bases. The CDR3 here is CAWSGQGYYSGNTIYF. The CDR3 DNA follows: TGTGCCTGGAGTGGACAGGGATACTACTCTGGAAACACCATATATTTT.

This clonotype has ten or more counts. V is TRBV27 and J is TRBJ1-6; D is perhaps TRBD1 (5 bases). With 4 bases removed from V and 3 bases from J, the gap between germline ends came to 7 bases. Germline V lookup: CDR1 MNHEY, CDR2 SMNVEV (reference sequence). CDR3 length: 14 residues. CDR3 protein: CASSSTGYNSPLHF. The DNA for the CDR3 is TGTGCCAGCAGTTCCACAGGCTATAATTCACCCCTCCACTTT.

The chain recombines TRBV12-3 or TRBV12-4 with TRBJ1-6; TRBD1 is a possible D gene (5 bases). CDR3 size: 14 residues. Between the trimmed V and J ends, which lost 3 bases and 6 bases, there was a span of 9 bases. The CDR3, as DNA: TGTGCCAGCAGTTTCCAGGGCGGTAATTCACCCCTCCACTTT. The encoded protein is CASSFQGGNSPLHF.

This clonotype has a single count. A much larger clone sits a single nucleotide away, making a read error possible. The rearrangement links TRBV4-1 to TRBJ2-1; 10 bases line up with TRBD2. This CDR3 has 15 residues. Germline loops: CDR1 MGHRA, CDR2 YSYEKL. The CDR3, as DNA: TGCGCCAGCAGCCAACTAGCGGGGGTCTACAATGAGCAGTCCTTC. It specifies CASSQLAGVYNEQSF.

The rearrangement joins TRBV6-1 to TRBJ1-2; 10 nucleotides line up with TRBD1. There are 13 residues in the CDR3. With V trimmed by 6 bases and J by 8 bases, 6 bases remained unmatched. CDR1 and CDR2 from the germline V gene are MNHNS and SASEGT. This CDR3 reads CASRTGGAGGYTF. Here the CDR3 DNA reads TGTGCCAGCAGGACAGGGGGCGCGGGAGGCTACACCTTC.

The chain recombines TRBV27 with TRBJ2-1; 14 bases map to TRBD2. The germline V gene has CDR1 MNHEY and CDR2 SMNVEV (reference sequence). V gave up 6 bases and J gave up 7 bases; unmatched junction bases: 11. This CDR3 is 17 amino acids long. The CDR3 DNA is TGTGCCAGCAGCCCCCTGACTAGCGGGAGGGGTCGGAATGAGCAGTTCTTC. Residues: CASSPLTSGRGRNEQFF.

The sample holds a few counts of this clonotype. The chain has TRBV5-6 and TRBJ1-2, with D possibly being TRBD1 (5 bases). Trimming left V 2 bases short and J 2 bases short, with 13 bases between. The CDR3 is made up of 15 amino acids. CDR1 and CDR2 (germline): SGHDT, YYEEEE. The CDR3 sequence: CASSFRGKRNYGYTF. In DNA form, the CDR3 reads TGTGCCAGCAGCTTCCGGGGCAAAAGGAACTATGGCTACACCTTC.

This clonotype was seen repeatedly, ten times or more. This chain joins TRBV30 and TRBJ2-7; weak D call: TRBD1 (5 bases). Germline CDR1 and CDR2: GTSNPN and SVGIG (reference sequence). The CDR3 spans 13 residues. V was trimmed by 3 bases and J by 7 bases, leaving 16 bases between them. CDR3 amino acids: CAWSTGHLKEQYF. CDR3 coding DNA: TGTGCCTGGAGCACAGGCCACCTAAAGGAGCAGTACTTC. The full variable domain, rest sourced from reference TRBV30 and TRBJ2-7, is SQTIHQWPATLVQPVGSPLSLECTVEGTSNPNLYWYRQAAGRGLQLLFYSVGIGQISSEVPQNLSASRPQDRQFILSSKKLLLSDSGFYLCAWSTGHLKEQYFGPGTRLTVT.

Of note for this clonotype: This may stem from a read error, because a much larger clone lies one nucleotide away. The chain uses TRBV6-1 and TRBJ2-7; D is unresolved. V lost 6 bases, J lost 5 bases, and 11 bases lay in between. Germline V gene sequence: CDR1 MNHNS, CDR2 SASEGT. The CDR3 length is 12 residues. The CDR3 here is CASRTQLHEQYF. CDR3 DNA sequence: TGTGCCAGCAGGACTCAACTCCACGAGCAGTACTTC.

This clonotype was observed many times. The chain combines TRBV18 with TRBJ1-2, with 8 bases lining up with TRBD1. The ends lost 5 bases at V and 0 bases at J; junction bases unmatched: 8. CDR3 length: 16 amino acids. Germline CDR1 and CDR2: KGHSH and LQKENI. The CDR3, as DNA: TGTGCCAGCTCAGCAAGCAGGACAGGGCCTAACTATGGCTACACCTTC. Translation: CASSASRTGPNYGYTF.

This clonotype was counted many times. The chain joins TRBV27 to TRBJ2-1; a possible D gene is TRBD2 (6 bases). This CDR3 region has 15 residues. The germline CDR1 and CDR2 sequences are MNHEY and SMNVEV (reference sequence). V was clipped by 0 bases and J by 5 bases, with 11 bases between them. DNA for the CDR3: TGTGCCAGCAGTTTATCCATCGCGGGGCACAATGAGCAGTTCTTC. Its translation is CASSLSIAGHNEQFF.

The rearrangement links TRBV5-6 to TRBJ2-2; 11 bases match TRBD2. The CDR3 has 20 residues. CDR1 is SGHDT and CDR2 is YYEEEE in the germline V gene. With 0 bases clipped from V and 5 bases from J, the junction kept 15 bases outside the gene matches. In DNA, the CDR3 is TGTGCCAGCAGCTTGGATTGGGGGGGGCCTACTAGCGGGAGAACCGGGGAGCTGTTTTTT. Its translation: CASSLDWGGPTSGRTGELFF.

This clonotype was recorded many times. The rearrangement links TRBV13 to TRBJ1-1; unclear D gene. The CDR3 spans 15 residues. Looked up from germline, CDR1 is PRHDT and CDR2 is FYEKMQ (reference sequence). Trimming cost V 7 bases and J 0 bases, with 15 bases left between them. For the CDR3, the DNA is TGTGCCAGCACCCGAGCCCAAGCGATGAACACTGAAGCTTTCTTT. This encodes CASTRAQAMNTEAFF.

This clonotype was detected ten times or more. The chain combines TRBV11-2 with TRBJ1-1; D is uncertain. There are 15 residues in the CDR3. V shed 0 bases and J shed 0 bases, with 8 bases lying between them. The germline gives CDR1 SGHAT, CDR2 FQNNGV. This CDR3 is CASSLEPILNTEAFF. CDR3 DNA: TGTGCCAGCAGCTTAGAGCCGATACTGAACACTGAAGCTTTCTTT.

This clonotype was counted a few times. V gene TRBV7-9 combines with J gene TRBJ2-7; the match to TRBD1 covers 9 bases. CDR1 and CDR2 from the germline V gene are SEHNR and FQNEAQ (reference sequence). Losses at the gene ends were 5 bases for V and 3 bases for J; bases not matched to a gene: 5. The CDR3 loop spans 14 amino acids. The DNA of the CDR3 is TGTGCCAGCAGCAGAGGGGGACAGGGCTACGAGCAGTACTTC. Translating gives CASSRGGQGYEQYF.

This chain joins TRBV28 and TRBJ1-5; TRBD1 is a possible D gene (6 bases). The length of the CDR3 is 13 residues. Trimming pared 6 bases from V and 7 bases from J, leaving 13 bases between. CDR1 and CDR2 from the germline V gene are MDHEN and SYDVKM. DNA of the CDR3: TGTGCCAGCAGACCCCCAGGGGAACAGCCCCAGCATTTT. Its protein is CASRPPGEQPQHF.

This clonotype appeared many times. The rearrangement uses TRBV12-3 or TRBV12-4 and TRBJ1-1; a weak D match, TRBD1 (5 bases). The V end lost 7 bases, the J end lost 10 bases, and 22 bases lay between the germline ends. CDR3 length: 14 residues. The CDR3: CASTFRVGWGRAFF. In DNA form, the CDR3 reads TGTGCCAGCACCTTCCGCGTGGGGTGGGGGAGAGCTTTCTTT.

The table lists this clonotype with many counts. V is TRBV9 and J is TRBJ2-1; 11 bases are shared with TRBD2. J lost 5 bases, V lost 3 bases, and 10 bases had no gene match. Per germline, CDR1 SGDLS and CDR2 YYNGEE. The CDR3 totals 17 residues. CDR3 nucleotides: TGTGCCAGCAGCGCTGGGGGGGGGACTAGCGGAAACAATGAGCAGTTCTTC. This gives the protein CASSAGGGTSGNNEQFF.

This clonotype turned up a few times. The V gene is TRBV3-1, the J gene TRBJ2-7, with 12 bases that match TRBD2. CDR1 is LGHDT, CDR2 YNNKEL, per germline (reference sequence). There are 18 residues in the CDR3. The V gene end was trimmed by 1 base and the J gene end by 0 bases; junction bases not matched to a gene: 7. CDR3 sequence (DNA): TGTGCCAGCAGCCAAGGGACTAGCGGGACTCAACCCTCCTACGAGCAGTACTTC. Its protein is CASSQGTSGTQPSYEQYF.

This clonotype was counted only a few times. The chain joins TRBV10-2 to TRBJ2-3, with TRBD1 identical over 8 bases. The trim removed 2 bases at V and 2 bases at J, leaving 6 bases unmatched. The germline CDR1 and CDR2 sequences are WSHSY and SAAADI. CDR3 length equals 16 residues. The CDR3 here is CASSEPDREYTDTQYF. DNA for the CDR3: TGCGCCAGCAGTGAGCCGGACAGGGAATACACAGATACGCAGTATTTT.

This clonotype came up many times. The CDR3 spells CAWSIGTGEQYF. CDR3 DNA: TGTGCCTGGAGTATCGGGACCGGAGAGCAGTACTTC. The chain uses TRBV30 and TRBJ2-7; D may match TRBD1 or TRBD2 (5 bases each). The germline gives CDR1 GTSNPN, CDR2 SVGIG (reference sequence). The V gene lost 2 bases and the J gene lost 7 bases, with 12 bases spanning the gap. CDR3 length: 12 residues.

This clonotype was observed a few times. The chain has TRBV14 and TRBJ1-2; D gene ambiguous. Germline CDR1 reads SGHDN; CDR2 reads FVKESK. The CDR3 is 14 residues long. V lost 1 base, J lost 1 base, and 7 bases lay in between. CDR3 residues: CASSQGAFNYGYTF. For the CDR3, the DNA is TGTGCCAGCAGCCAAGGGGCATTTAACTATGGCTACACCTTC. The whole variable domain, remainder taken from reference TRBV14 and TRBJ1-2, is EAGVTQFPSHSVIEKGQTVTLRCDPISGHDNLYWYRRVMGKEIKFLLHFVKESKQDESGMPNNRFLAERTGGTYSTLKVQPAELEDSGVYFCASSQGAFNYGYTFGSGTRLTVV.

This clonotype was observed many times. The V gene is TRBV7-9, the J gene TRBJ2-2; 7 bases fit TRBD1. Germline trimming cut 2 bases from V and 5 bases from J; bases unmatched to any gene: 5. CDR1 and CDR2 from the germline V gene are SEHNR and FQNEAQ (reference sequence). This CDR3 contains 15 residues. The CDR3 nucleotides are TGTGCCAGCAGCTTATCTGGGACAGCTACCGGGGAGCTGTTTTTT. Protein sequence: CASSLSGTATGELFF.

This chain joins TRBV27 and TRBJ1-5; no definite D call. Germline values: CDR1 MNHEY, CDR2 SMNVEV (reference sequence). The CDR3 covers 15 residues. With 2 bases removed from V and 9 bases from J, the gap between germline ends came to 17 bases. CDR3 nucleotide sequence: TGTGCCAGCAGTTTAAAGGGCCCCAACAGAGGGCCCCAGCATTTT. Translated: CASSLKGPNRGPQHF.

The chain is built from TRBV7-6 and TRBJ2-1; perhaps TRBD2 as D (5 bases). This CDR3 contains 14 residues. V gave up 6 bases and J gave up 0 bases, with 9 bases separating them. From germline, CDR1 is SGHVS and CDR2 FNYEAQ. The CDR3 DNA reads TGTGCCAGCAGACTAGGAACCTCCTACAATGAGCAGTTCTTC. This translates into CASRLGTSYNEQFF.

This clonotype was detected a few times. Its ends do not fully match the called genes, so a read error is possible. In DNA, the CDR3 is TGTGCCAGCAATTACACCCAGGGTTGGGCAGAGACCCAGTACTTC. This gives the protein CASNYTQGWAETQYF. This chain links TRBV6-2 or TRBV6-3 with TRBJ2-5, with a weak D call TRBD1 (5 bases). Germline CDR1 and CDR2: MNHEY and SVGEGT. This CDR3 has 15 amino acids.